Given below is one TCR beta chain in context. Patients in Seattle were enrolled during active infection, then followed longitudinally. The record originates from a study of blood T cell repertoires in COVID-19. Study details: The samples span acute and convalescent COVID-19 from the United States, Italy and Spain. The analysed material was cDNA or gDNA that came from T cells, B-cell-depleted T cells, or PBMCs.

Methods used by the authors: How many nucleated cells were present was estimated from reference gene primer amplification. Some clones are missing from TCRdb's copy, which holds only in-frame ones; the method was immunoSEQ multiplex PCR. The V and J calls and clone size come from that table; D and trimming were worked out from the DNA. This sample has 70,000 or so clones, with roughly 80% found just once. This TCR came from a man aged 55-75 years with COVID-19, enrolled during active disease. Sequencing was performed on peripheral blood.

The CDR3 sequence is CASSATLYEQYF. In nucleotides, the CDR3 is TGTGCCAGCTCAGCCACGCTATACGAGCAGTACTTC. J is TRBJ2-7 and V is TRBV18, with D hard to call. Deletions cut 5 bases from V and 4 bases from J, with 9 bases between. Per germline, CDR1 KGHSH and CDR2 LQKENI. This CDR3 has 12 residues.